This TCR beta chain was documented in a study of molecular identifiers for immune sequencing clone quantification. Study-level background: Four of five splits of RNA from approximately 22,000 or 94,000 naive CD8 cells were sequenced in replicates.

Details on this clonotype: The antigen remains unidentified.

Between the trimmed V and J ends, which lost 6 bases and 7 bases, there was a span of 16 bases. The CDR3 runs to 13 residues. From germline, CDR1 is MNHEY and CDR2 SVGAGI. TCRdb called the PCR reads again in MiXCR, with one record for every CDR3 protein. This table holds some 320,000 distinct CDR3 sequences, about a fifth found once. Study-level findings and limits: Sizes of highly expanded clones could be underestimated through identical TCRs sharing a barcode. Over 99% of effector molecules, yet under 1% of naive-cell molecules, were held by clones above 20 RNA copies.

The naive CD8 libraries originated from between roughly 18,000 and 1,000,000 sorted cells and drew on 10%, 30% or 50% RNA. This clonotype originated in a human donor in good health. Some libraries in this study had Jurkat cell RNA spiked in. The V gene is TRBV6-5, the J gene TRBJ2-7, with D unresolved. The specimen was naive CD8+ T cells from blood, with Jurkat cell RNA spiked in. Subset reported: FACS-sorted CD8+CD4-CCR7+CD45RA+ naive T cells. The CDR3 nucleotides are TGTGCCAGCAGCCGTAGTGCCCCTGAGGAGCAGTACTTC. Protein product: CASSRSAPEEQYF.